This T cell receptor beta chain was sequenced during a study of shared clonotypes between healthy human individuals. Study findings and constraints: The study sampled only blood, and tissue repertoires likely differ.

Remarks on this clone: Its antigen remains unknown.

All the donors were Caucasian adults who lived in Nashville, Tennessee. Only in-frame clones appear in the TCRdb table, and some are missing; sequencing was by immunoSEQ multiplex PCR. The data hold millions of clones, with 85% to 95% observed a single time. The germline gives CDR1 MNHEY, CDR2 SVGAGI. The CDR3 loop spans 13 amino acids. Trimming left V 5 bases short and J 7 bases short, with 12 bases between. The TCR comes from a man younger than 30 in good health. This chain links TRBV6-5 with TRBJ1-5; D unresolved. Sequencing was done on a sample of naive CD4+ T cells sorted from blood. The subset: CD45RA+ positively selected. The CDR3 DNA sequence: TGTGCCAGCAGTGTACCCGGCAGCCAGCCCCAGCATTTT. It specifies CASSVPGSQPQHF.